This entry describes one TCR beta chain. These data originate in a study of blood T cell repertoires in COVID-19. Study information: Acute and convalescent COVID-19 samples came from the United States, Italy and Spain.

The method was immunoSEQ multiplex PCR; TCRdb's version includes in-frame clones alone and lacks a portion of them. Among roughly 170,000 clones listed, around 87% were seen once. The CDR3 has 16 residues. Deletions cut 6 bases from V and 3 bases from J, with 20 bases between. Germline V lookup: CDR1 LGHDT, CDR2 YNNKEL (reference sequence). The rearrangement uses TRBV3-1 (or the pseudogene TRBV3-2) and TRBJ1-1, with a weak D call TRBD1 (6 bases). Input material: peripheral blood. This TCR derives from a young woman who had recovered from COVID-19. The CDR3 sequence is CASRESAGGQYTEAFF. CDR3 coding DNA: TGTGCCAGCAGAGAGTCCGCCGGCGGACAGTACACTGAAGCTTTCTTT.